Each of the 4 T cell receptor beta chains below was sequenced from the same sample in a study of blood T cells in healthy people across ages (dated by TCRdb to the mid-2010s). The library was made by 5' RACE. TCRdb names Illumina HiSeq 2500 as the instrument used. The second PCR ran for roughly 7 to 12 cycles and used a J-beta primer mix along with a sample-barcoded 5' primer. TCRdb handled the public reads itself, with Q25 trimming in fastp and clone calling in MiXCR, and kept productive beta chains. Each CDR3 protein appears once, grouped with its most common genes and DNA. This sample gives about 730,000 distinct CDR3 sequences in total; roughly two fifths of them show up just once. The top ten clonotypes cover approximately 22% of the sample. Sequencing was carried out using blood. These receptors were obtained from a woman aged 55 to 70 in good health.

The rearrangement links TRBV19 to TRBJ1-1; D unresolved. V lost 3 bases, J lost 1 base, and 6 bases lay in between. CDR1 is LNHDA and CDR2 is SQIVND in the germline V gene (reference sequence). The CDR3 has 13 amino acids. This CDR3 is CASSMRENTEAFF. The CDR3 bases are TGTGCCAGTAGTATGCGTGAGAACACTGAAGCTTTCTTT.

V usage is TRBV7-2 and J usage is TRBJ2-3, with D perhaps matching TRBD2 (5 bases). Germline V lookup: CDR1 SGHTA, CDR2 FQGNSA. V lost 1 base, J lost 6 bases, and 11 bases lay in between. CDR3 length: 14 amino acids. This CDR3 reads CASSLVLVMDTQYF. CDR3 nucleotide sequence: TGTGCCAGCAGCTTAGTACTAGTCATGGATACGCAGTATTTT.

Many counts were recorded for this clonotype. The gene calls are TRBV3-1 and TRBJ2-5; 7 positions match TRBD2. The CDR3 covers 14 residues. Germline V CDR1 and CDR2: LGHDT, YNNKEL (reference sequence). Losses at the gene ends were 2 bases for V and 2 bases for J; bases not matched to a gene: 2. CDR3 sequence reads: CASSQNSGQETQYF. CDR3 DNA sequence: TGTGCCAGCAGCCAAAATAGCGGGCAAGAGACCCAGTACTTC.

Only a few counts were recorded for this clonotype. The CDR3 here is CASSPMGYEQYF. CDR3 DNA: TGTGCCAGCAGCCCCATGGGGTACGAGCAGTACTTC. V usage is TRBV7-9 and J usage is TRBJ2-7; no definite D call. The length of the CDR3 is 12 residues. The V and J ends lost 5 bases and 4 bases respectively, with 9 bases between them. Germline CDR1 SEHNR, CDR2 FQNEAQ (reference sequence).